This TCR beta chain was found in a study of blood T cell repertoires in COVID-19. Whole-study context: The analysed material was cDNA or gDNA that came from T cells, B-cell-depleted T cells, or PBMCs.

V lost 3 bases and J lost 1; bases outside the gene matches: 5. Germline-derived CDR1 and CDR2 are MNHNS and SASEGT. This CDR3 has 15 amino acids. Original methodology: From reference gene primer amplification, estimates of nucleated cell counts were derived. Profiling relied on immunoSEQ multiplex PCR, and the TCRdb table lists in-frame clones only, not all of them. That table is the source of V, J and clone size, and D and trimming were worked out from the DNA. The sample lists more than 150,000 clones; roughly 80% were seen once. This receptor was taken from a man between 60 and 70 years old with acute or convalescent COVID-19. The sequenced sample was peripheral blood. V is TRBV6-1 and J is TRBJ1-1; TRBD1 agrees at 7 bases. Written as DNA, the CDR3 is TGTGCCAGCAGTGAGGGGACAGCTGGGAACACTGAAGCTTTCTTT. Translating gives CASSEGTAGNTEAFF.